A single sample gave rise to the 12 T cell receptor beta chains below, sequenced in a study of shared clonotypes between healthy human individuals. Sequenced by immunoSEQ multiplex PCR; TCRdb stores in-frame clones only, minus some. The data show approximately 600,000 clones, approximately 95% seen once. It was CD45RO-negative cells, positively selected for CCR7, that made up naive CD8 cells, with terminally differentiated effector memory CD45RA+ cells excluded. The sample comprised naive CD8+ T cells sorted from blood. The receptor source for this set is a woman in her twenties or thirties in good health.

This chain links TRBV19 with TRBJ2-7; the D gene is possibly TRBD1 (6 bases). The germline V gene encodes CDR1 LNHDA and CDR2 SQIVND (reference sequence). This CDR3 has 14 amino acids. The ends were cut back, 3 bases at V and 0 bases at J, with 9 bases in the middle. For the CDR3, the DNA is TGTGCCAGTAGTATCAGGGGTAGCTCCTACGAGCAGTACTTC. Its protein product is CASSIRGSSYEQYF.

The chain combines TRBV4-2 with TRBJ2-7; D gene ambiguous. Germline CDR1 reads LGHNA; CDR2 reads YNFKEQ. The CDR3 is 13 amino acids. V was shortened by 6 bases and J by 3 bases, with 12 bases between the two germline ends. CDR3 loop: CASSPDFYYEQYF. CDR3 sequence (DNA): TGTGCCAGCAGTCCTGACTTTTACTACGAGCAGTACTTC.

J is TRBJ2-1 and V is TRBV19; D is uncertain. Germline CDR1 LNHDA, CDR2 SQIVND (reference sequence). Trimming took 3 bases from V and 4 from J, leaving 7 bases between them. This CDR3 comprises 13 residues. DNA for the CDR3: TGTGCCAGTAGTATTATCGGATACAATGAGCAGTTCTTC. It codes for CASSIIGYNEQFF. The variable domain in full, with the rest retrieved from reference TRBV19 and TRBJ2-1, is DGGITQSPKYLFRKEGQNVTLSCEQNLNHDAMYWYRQDPGQGLRLIYYSQIVNDFQKGDIAEGYSVSREKKESFPLTVTSAQKNPTAFYLCASSIIGYNEQFFGPGTRLTVL.

This chain links TRBV28 with TRBJ2-1, with a weak D call TRBD1 (6 bases). Germline CDR1 MDHEN, CDR2 SYDVKM. CDR3 length: 17 amino acids. Trimming took off 3 bases at V and 6 bases at J, with 21 bases between the two ends. The CDR3 DNA follows: TGTGCCAGCAGTTTTAACGTGGTGAAGACAGGTCCCAATGAGCAGTTCTTC. Its protein product is CASSFNVVKTGPNEQFF.

The chain is built from TRBV27 and TRBJ2-1; 10 bases agree with TRBD2. V shed 4 bases and J 6 bases; nucleotides not matched to a gene: 6. CDR1 is MNHEY, CDR2 SMNVEV, per germline (reference sequence). The CDR3 contains 15 residues. CDR3 nucleotide sequence: TGTGCCAGCAGTTCCGGGACTAGCGAGCTCAATGAGCAGTTCTTC. This gives the protein CASSSGTSELNEQFF.

In the case of this clone: An end of the junction does not agree with germline; a read error may underlie this. This rearrangement joins TRBV30 to TRBJ1-5; TRBD1 matches at 7 bases. The CDR3 totals 17 residues. Germline lookup yields CDR1 GTSNPN and CDR2 SVGIG (reference sequence). CDR3 nucleotides: TGTGCCTGGAGTGTTTTGGCAGGGGGGCACGGCAAGCAGCCCCAGCATTTT. Translating gives CAWSVLAGGHGKQPQHF.

The V call is TRBV28, the J call TRBJ2-5; 12 nucleotides match TRBD2. The germline V gene encodes CDR1 MDHEN and CDR2 SYDVKM. Trimming cost V 6 bases and J 5 bases; bases outside gene matches: 7. The CDR3 spans 15 residues. The CDR3 reads CASSLTLAGGETQYF. DNA of the CDR3: TGTGCCAGCAGCCTTACCCTAGCGGGAGGGGAGACCCAGTACTTC.

The V and J genes are TRBV5-6 and TRBJ1-2; 8 bases are shared with TRBD1. With V trimmed by 3 bases and J by 3 bases, 7 bases remained unmatched. Germline V gene lookup returns CDR1 SGHDT and CDR2 YYEEEE. This CDR3 is 15 amino acids long. CDR3 sequence (DNA): TGTGCCAGCAGCTCCCCGACAGGGGCCCACTATGGCTACACCTTC. It is translated as CASSSPTGAHYGYTF.

The rearrangement links TRBV6-1 to TRBJ1-5; D is unclear. CDR3 length equals 17 residues. Germline V CDR1 and CDR2: MNHNS, SASEGT. V lost 1 base and J 2 bases, leaving 15 bases between the germline ends. The CDR3 DNA is TGTGCCAGCAGTGAAGAAGTAACGGGTATGGGCAATCAGCCCCAGCATTTT. Its translation: CASSEEVTGMGNQPQHF.

The genes are TRBV27 and TRBJ2-7, with 8 nucleotides matching TRBD1. V was clipped by 8 bases and J by 3 bases; unmatched bases: 12. Germline V gene sequence: CDR1 MNHEY, CDR2 SMNVEV (reference sequence). The CDR3 extends over 15 amino acids. This CDR3 is CASGPPGTGIYEQYF. The CDR3 DNA sequence: TGTGCCAGCGGTCCTCCCGGGACAGGTATCTACGAGCAGTACTTC.

This chain joins TRBV27 and TRBJ2-7; no definite D call. Germline CDR1 reads MNHEY; CDR2 reads SMNVEV (reference sequence). The V and J ends lost 3 bases and 6 bases respectively, with 12 bases between them. The CDR3 extends over 13 amino acids. This chain's CDR3 is CASSFFLYAEQYF. CDR3 DNA sequence: TGTGCCAGCAGTTTCTTCCTCTATGCCGAGCAGTACTTC.

This clone was picked up a small number of times. The chain employs TRBV30 and TRBJ1-5; D is unclear. This CDR3 comprises 15 residues. V lost 1 base and J 0 bases, leaving 10 bases between the germline ends. The V gene's germline CDR1 is GTSNPN and CDR2 SVGIG (reference sequence). As DNA, the CDR3 is TGTGCCTGGAGTGGTGGTGAGATTAGCAATCAGCCCCAGCATTTT. As protein: CAWSGGEISNQPQHF.